The entry below gives a single T cell receptor (beta chain) sequence along with its context. This entry belongs to a study of Ad26.COV2.S vaccination and SARS-CoV-2 variants. J was trimmed by 4 bases and V by 0 bases; bases with no gene match: 5. The germline V gene has CDR1 SGHTA and CDR2 FQGNSA. This CDR3 region has 16 residues. Specified treatment: roughly 18 received Ad26.COV2.S at low or high dose, single or two shots; about 5 received placebo; per-sample allocation not given. At day 63 after the first vaccine or placebo injection, samples were drawn. Some clones are missing from TCRdb's copy, which holds only in-frame ones; the method was immunoSEQ multiplex PCR. The sample gives about 680,000 clones, more than 80% of which show up once; over 1.3% is in the top ten.

Sequenced material: peripheral blood, taken in a trial of Ad26.COV2.S vaccine versus placebo. The chain couples TRBV7-2 to TRBJ2-5, with 10 nucleotides matching TRBD1. The origin of this receptor is a person between 18 and 60 years old who received the Ad26.COV2.S COVID-19 vaccine or a placebo. The CDR3 loop reads CASSLAGTGAGETQYF. Written as DNA, the CDR3 is TGTGCCAGCAGCTTAGCCGGGACAGGGGCTGGAGAGACCCAGTACTTC.